These T cell receptor beta chains were read from a single sample in a study of T cell repertoires in cytomegalovirus infection. These TCRs are of unknown antigen specificity. One entry per CDR3 protein results from TCRdb running MiXCR on the reads. The table shows 450,000 to 550,000 distinct CDR3 sequences, with 42% occurring only once. Sequenced material: cultured PBMCs, taken from culture after CMV antigen stimulation. These receptors all stem from a human donor in good health (CMV status not recorded). Some clones in this sample may be carry-over from other donors' samples. Each CDR3 is given with its conserved first and last residue. D genes are given only for firm matches. Expanded clones get a size class; other rows say once, few or many, or leave the size out.

>15|TRBD2|TRBJ2-1|.|TRBV6-2/TRBV6-3
TGTGCCAGCAGTTCCCGACTAGCGTCTAACAATGAGCAGTTCTTC
CASSSRLASNNEQFF
>17|TRBD2|TRBJ2-1|.|TRBV6-6
TGTGCCAGCAGTTATTCCGGACTAGCGGGAGTTGGCGGGCTTCTGTTCTTC
CASSYSGLAGVGGLLFF
>12|.|TRBJ1-5|.|TRBV2
TGTGCCAGCGAGGGGGATCATCAGCCCCAGCATTTT
CASEGDHQPQHF
>16|TRBD2|TRBJ2-1|few|TRBV5-6
TGTGCCAGCAGCTTGGAGCGGGGGGGCGGCTACAATGAGCAGTTCTTC
CASSLERGGGYNEQFF
>15|.|TRBJ2-7|many|TRBV7-2
TGTGCCAGCAGCTTTGTCGGGGGACCAGAATACGAGCAGTACTTC
CASSFVGGPEYEQYF
>15|.|TRBJ1-5|.|TRBV7-2
TGTGCCAGCAGTCCAACCCGGGGGGGCGATCAGCCCCAGCATTTT
CASSPTRGGDQPQHF
>16|.|TRBJ2-7|.|TRBV7-6
TGTGCCAGCAGCTTTGGAATCGGACGGGATTCCTACGAGCAGTACTTC
CASSFGIGRDSYEQYF
>13|.|TRBJ2-1|.|TRBV12-3/TRBV12-4
TGTGCCAGCAGTTTAGTACTAGCCCATGAGCAGTTCTTC
CASSLVLAHEQFF
>16|.|TRBJ2-3|few|TRBV6-5
TGTGCCAGCAGTCCAGGGGGGGGCCGATTGGCAGATACGCAGTATTTT
CASSPGGGRLADTQYF
>13|.|TRBJ2-4|few|TRBV6-1
TGTGCCAGCCAAGGGGGAGCGGGGCCCGATCAGTACTTC
CASQGGAGPDQYF
>15|TRBD2|TRBJ2-7|once|TRBV20-1
TGCAGTGCTAGGGATACTAGCGGGAGATCTGGCGAGCAGTACTTC
CSARDTSGRSGEQYF
>12|.|TRBJ2-7|few|TRBV12-3/TRBV12-4
TGTGCCAGCAGTGGGGACCCCAACGAGCAGTACTTC
CASSGDPNEQYF
>16|TRBD1|TRBJ1-5|few|TRBV6-1
TGTGCCAGCAGTGAAGCTACGACAGGGAGGAATCAGCCCCAGCATTTT
CASSEATTGRNQPQHF
>13|TRBD1|TRBJ1-5|few|TRBV6-1
TGTGCCAGCAGGGGACAGCCCAATCAGCCCCAGCATTTT
CASRGQPNQPQHF
>16|.|TRBJ1-2|.|TRBV7-9
TGTGCCAGCAGCTTAGCGCGGAACACCTTGAACTATGGCTACACCTTC
CASSLARNTLNYGYTF
>16|.|TRBJ2-4|once|TRBV18
TGTGCCAGCTCACCAATACCCGATGTAGCCAAAAACATTCAGTACTTC
CASSPIPDVAKNIQYF
>14|TRBD2|TRBJ2-7|.|TRBV6-6
TGTGCCAGCGGCACTAGCGGGGGTTTAGTCGAGCAGTACTTC
CASGTSGGLVEQYF
>12|.|TRBJ2-1|.|TRBV12-3/TRBV12-4
TGTGCCAGCAGCCTTAGCTCGGGTGAGCAGTTCTTC
CASSLSSGEQFF
>15|TRBD2|TRBJ2-1|.|TRBV6-2/TRBV6-3
TGTGCCAGCAGTCGTAGGGGACTAGCGGGGAATGAGCAGTTCTTC
CASSRRGLAGNEQFF
>12|.|TRBJ1-2|.|TRBV6-2/TRBV6-3
TGTGCCAGCAGCGACTCTTCTGGGGGCTACACCTTC
CASSDSSGGYTF
>12|.|TRBJ2-3|.|TRBV13
TGTGCCAGCAGCACCATCCCAGATACGCAGTATTTT
CASSTIPDTQYF
>15|.|TRBJ2-3|.|TRBV6-6
TGTGCCAGCAGTTATACGGCGGCTAGCACAGATACGCAGTATTTT
CASSYTAASTDTQYF
>16|.|TRBJ2-2|.|TRBV7-2
TGTGCCAGCAGCTTTGTGGGGGGCTATTCCACCGGGGAGCTGTTTTTT
CASSFVGGYSTGELFF
>14|TRBD2|TRBJ2-3|.|TRBV2
TGTGCCAGTCACCGGGAAGCGGGAGGAGATACGCAGTATTTT
CASHREAGGDTQYF
>14|TRBD1|TRBJ1-5|few|TRBV7-2
TGTGCCAGCAGCAGACAGGGGGGTAATCAGCCCCAGCATTTT
CASSRQGGNQPQHF
>13|.|TRBJ1-4|few|TRBV6-1
TGTGCCAGCAGTGGGAGCTTCGATGAAAAACTGTTTTTT
CASSGSFDEKLFF
>14|.|TRBJ2-1|few|TRBV11-2
TGTGCCAGCAGACGGACCCCCGCGTACGATGAGCAGTTCTTC
CASRRTPAYDEQFF
>15|.|TRBJ2-5|.|TRBV7-9
TGTGCCAGCAGCTTAGTTGGGCTTTCACAAGAGACCCAGTACTTC
CASSLVGLSQETQYF
>13|.|TRBJ2-7|once|TRBV24-1
TGTGCCACCAGTGATCGTAGGATATACGAGCAGTACTTC
CATSDRRIYEQYF
>15|.|TRBJ1-6|few|TRBV7-2
TGTGCCAGCAGCTCTACCCTACCGGGTAGGTCACCCCTCCACTTT
CASSSTLPGRSPLHF
>12|.|TRBJ1-6|.|TRBV6-2/TRBV6-3
TGTGCCAGCAGCTCGGCGTTTTCACCCCTCCACTTT
CASSSAFSPLHF
>14|.|TRBJ1-5|.|TRBV6-1
TGTGCCAGCAGTCCGGCGTATAGCAATCAGCCCCAGCATTTT
CASSPAYSNQPQHF
>14|.|TRBJ2-2|.|TRBV19
TGTGCCAGTAGTATGGGGGTCCTCACCGGGGAGCTGTTTTTT
CASSMGVLTGELFF
>15|TRBD1|TRBJ2-3|.|TRBV28
TGTGCCAGCAGTTTGTTACAGGGGGTACGTGATACGCAGTATTTT
CASSLLQGVRDTQYF
>15|TRBD2|TRBJ2-5|.|TRBV15
TGTGCCACCAGCAGAGATCTCGGGGGGCAAGAGACCCAGTACTTC
CATSRDLGGQETQYF
>16|.|TRBJ2-1|.|TRBV7-9
TGTGCCAGCAGCCGCACTCTTATGGAGCGATTCAATGAGCAGTTCTTC
CASSRTLMERFNEQFF
>19|TRBD2|TRBJ2-1|.|TRBV9
TGTGCCAGCAGCGGGGGGACTAACCAGGGTTCGGGGGTCTACAATGAGCAGTTCTTC
CASSGGTNQGSGVYNEQFF
>17|.|TRBJ2-2|.|TRBV15
TGTGCCACCAGCAGATTCTACTCGGAAGCTTTCACCGGGGAGCTGTTTTTT
CATSRFYSEAFTGELFF
>13|.|TRBJ2-2|.|TRBV6-4
TGTGCCAGCAGTAAGGGGGTCACCGGGGAGCTGTTTTTT
CASSKGVTGELFF